A single sample is the source of the 11 T cell receptor beta chains below, sequenced in a study of cytomegalovirus exposure and HLA in healthy donors. Some clones are missing from TCRdb's copy, which holds only in-frame ones; the method was immunoSEQ multiplex PCR. The repertoire holds 150,000 to 200,000 clones, 86% seen once, with more than 1.1% in the top ten. The source material was PBMCs. The source is a woman between 18 and 30 years old in good health and CMV-seronegative.

A single count supports this clone. The chain has TRBV6-6 and TRBJ1-2; 7 nucleotides line up with TRBD1. The V gene end was trimmed by 2 bases and the J gene end by 4 bases; junction bases not matched to a gene: 10. Germline V gives CDR1 MNHNY, CDR2 SVGAGI (reference sequence). The CDR3 consists of 16 residues. CDR3 in DNA: TGTGCCAGCAGTTACAGTCGTGGGGGACAGACCTATGGCTACACCTTC. Amino acid sequence: CASSYSRGGQTYGYTF.

The genes are TRBV6-6 and TRBJ1-2; the D gene is possibly TRBD1 (6 bases). The CDR3 consists of 13 residues. Germline lookup yields CDR1 MNHNY and CDR2 SVGAGI (reference sequence). V was clipped by 7 bases and J by 2 bases, with 11 bases between them. The DNA of the CDR3 is TGTGCCAGCACCCAGGGGTCGAACTATGGCTACACCTTC. Its translation is CASTQGSNYGYTF.

This clone has just one count. V gene TRBV29-1 combines with J gene TRBJ1-3, with 8 bases identical to TRBD1. V trimming: 7 bases; J trimming: 0 bases; junction bases outside the gene matches: 5. Germline lookup yields CDR1 SQVTM and CDR2 ANQGSEA. The CDR3 length is 14 residues. CDR3 loop: CSGITGGSGNTIYF. DNA for the CDR3: TGCAGCGGGATTACAGGGGGCTCTGGAAACACCATATATTTT.

V is TRBV12-5 and J is TRBJ1-4; maybe TRBD1 (6 bases). CDR1 is LGHNT and CDR2 is FRNRAP in the germline V gene. Deletions cut 1 base from V and 8 bases from J, with 14 bases between. The CDR3 is 15 amino acids. CDR3 nucleotide sequence: TGTGCTAGTGGTTTGGGTTCACAGGGTGGCGAAAAACTGTTTTTT. This translates into CASGLGSQGGEKLFF.

This chain uses TRBV4-1 with TRBJ2-7; TRBD2 matches 11 bases. Germline CDR1 is MGHRA and CDR2 is YSYEKL. V dropped 4 bases and J dropped 9; count of bases not matched to a gene: 8. The CDR3 extends over 14 amino acids. The CDR3 DNA follows: TGCGCCAGCAGCCCCTATGGGCTAGCGGGAGGGCAGTACTTC. Translating gives CASSPYGLAGGQYF.

V gene TRBV14 combines with J gene TRBJ1-1, with 7 bases identical to TRBD1. The trim removed 5 bases at V and 2 bases at J, leaving 2 bases unmatched. Germline assignment: CDR1 SGHDN and CDR2 FVKESK. The CDR3 is 13 amino acids. The CDR3 DNA is TGTGCCAGCAGCAGGGGGCAAAACACTGAAGCTTTCTTT. It codes for CASSRGQNTEAFF.

The rearrangement links TRBV30 to TRBJ2-7; TRBD1 is a possible D gene (6 bases). This CDR3 comprises 15 residues. Trimming took 0 bases from V and 2 from J, leaving 14 bases between them. CDR1 is GTSNPN, CDR2 SVGIG, per germline (reference sequence). The CDR3 DNA follows: TGTGCCTGGAGTGTTGGGACAAAGGCGGCCTACGAGCAGTACTTC. The encoded protein is CAWSVGTKAAYEQYF.

The rearrangement uses TRBV18 and TRBJ1-4; D is unclear. The V end lost 7 bases, the J end lost 8 bases, and 14 bases lay between the germline ends. Per germline, CDR1 KGHSH and CDR2 LQKENI. CDR3 size: 13 residues. The CDR3 sequence is CASLYGEEEKLFF. For the CDR3, the DNA is TGTGCCAGCTTGTATGGGGAGGAAGAAAAACTGTTTTTT. Drawing the rest from reference TRBV18 and TRBJ1-4, the complete variable domain is NAGVMQNPRHLVRRRGQEARLRCSPMKGHSHVYWYRQLPEEGLKFMVYLQKENIIDESGMPKERFSAEFPKEGPSILRIQQVVRGDSAAYFCASLYGEEEKLFFGSGTQLSVL.

This chain joins TRBV12-5 and TRBJ1-2; D gene unclear. The V end lost 7 bases, the J end lost 2 bases, and 14 bases lay between the germline ends. Looked up from germline, CDR1 is LGHNT and CDR2 is FRNRAP. The length of the CDR3 is 14 residues. The CDR3 reads CASAPSGRNYGYTF. The CDR3 DNA is TGTGCTAGTGCCCCCTCGGGGAGGAACTATGGCTACACCTTC.

The V and J genes are TRBV18 and TRBJ1-2; D is unclear. V was trimmed by 2 bases and J by 0 bases, leaving 13 bases between them. The CDR3 has 16 amino acids. CDR1 and CDR2 (germline): KGHSH, LQKENI. CDR3 residues: CASSPDIGRSNYGYTF. In DNA, the CDR3 is TGTGCCAGCTCACCAGACATAGGGAGGTCTAACTATGGCTACACCTTC. The complete variable domain, with remaining parts taken from reference TRBV18 and TRBJ1-2, reads NAGVMQNPRHLVRRRGQEARLRCSPMKGHSHVYWYRQLPEEGLKFMVYLQKENIIDESGMPKERFSAEFPKEGPSILRIQQVVRGDSAAYFCASSPDIGRSNYGYTFGSGTRLTVV.

This chain joins TRBV6-5 and TRBJ2-5; D possibly corresponds to TRBD2 (7 bases). The CDR3 is made up of 14 amino acids. The V end lost 0 bases, the J end lost 4 bases, and 9 bases lay between the germline ends. Germline CDR1 and CDR2: MNHEY and SVGAGI. DNA of the CDR3: TGTGCCAGCAGTTACTCCGGGGGGCGAGAGACCCAGTACTTC. This sequence encodes CASSYSGGRETQYF.